The 20 T cell receptor beta chains reported below all come from one sample, sequenced in a study of early T cells in non-severe SARS-CoV-2 infection. One entry per CDR3 protein results from TCRdb running MiXCR on the 5' RACE reads. The sample has about 21,000 distinct CDR3 sequences, 4% seen once; the top ten hold roughly 1.5%. The source material was whole blood. The source of these receptors is an adult who was a healthcare worker with PCR-confirmed SARS-CoV-2 infection or an uninfected control (not recorded which).

In its sample, this clonotype was seen many times. The chain joins TRBV15 to TRBJ1-1; TRBD1 aligns across 8 bases. With V trimmed by 0 bases and J by 6 bases, 3 bases remained unmatched. Germline V gene data show CDR1 as LNHNV and CDR2 as YYDKDF (reference sequence). The CDR3 has 14 residues. CDR3 nucleotide sequence: TGTGCCACCAGCAGAGAGACAGGGGCCGCTGAAGCTTTCTTT. Protein product: CATSRETGAAEAFF.

By frequency in the sample, this clonotype is medium-sized. The chain has TRBV4-3 and TRBJ2-7; possibly TRBD2 for D (5 bases). Germline loops: CDR1 LGHNA, CDR2 YSLEER. Trimming removed 4 bases at V and 0 bases at J, with 7 bases between. This CDR3 is built from 13 residues. This chain's CDR3 is CASSLGSSYEQYF. Written as DNA, the CDR3 is TGCGCCAGCAGCCTAGGGAGCTCCTACGAGCAGTACTTC.

The V gene is TRBV27, the J gene TRBJ1-4; 8 bases map to TRBD1. Germline-derived CDR1 and CDR2 are MNHEY and SMNVEV (reference sequence). The V and J ends lost 1 base and 3 bases, in that order; junction bases with no gene match: 7. The CDR3 consists of 17 residues. The CDR3 nucleotides read TGTGCCAGCAGTTTATTGCCCCCACAGGGGGCTAATGAAAAACTGTTTTTT. This translates into CASSLLPPQGANEKLFF.

This clonotype was recorded many times. V gene TRBV30 combines with J gene TRBJ2-7; D is ambiguous. Germline CDR1 is GTSNPN and CDR2 is SVGIG (reference sequence). This CDR3 is built from 15 residues. With 0 bases removed from V and 2 bases from J, the gap between germline ends came to 14 bases. The CDR3 nucleotides read TGTGCCTGGAGTGTCCAGCAGCCCGGACCCTACGAGCAGTACTTC. Its translation is CAWSVQQPGPYEQYF.

Ten or more counts support this clonotype. The CDR3 region is CASSLKGQRPTDTQYF. CDR3 bases: TGTGCCAGCAGCTTAAAGGGCCAGCGGCCTACAGATACGCAGTATTTT. The genes are TRBV7-2 and TRBJ2-3; TRBD2 is a possible D gene (5 bases). V was cut by 2 bases and J by 3 bases, with 15 bases left in between. The CDR3 contains 16 residues. CDR1 SGHTA and CDR2 FQGNSA come from the germline V gene.

This clonotype was observed at least ten times. The chain recombines TRBV6-5 with TRBJ2-7; D is possibly TRBD2 (6 bases). The CDR3 extends over 16 amino acids. Germline values: CDR1 MNHEY, CDR2 SVGAGI. V dropped 4 bases and J dropped 2 bases, with 18 bases sitting between them. DNA for the CDR3: TGTGCCAGCAGTTCTTTCAAGGGAGGCTTGACCTACGAGCAGTACTTC. It yields the protein CASSSFKGGLTYEQYF.

This clonotype was seen many times. The V and J genes are TRBV13 and TRBJ2-5; a possible D gene is TRBD1 (5 bases). The CDR3 is 10 amino acids. The germline gives CDR1 PRHDT, CDR2 FYEKMQ (reference sequence). Trimming pared 10 bases from V and 5 bases from J, leaving 8 bases between. CDR3 sequence: CAIPGETQYF. In nucleotides, the CDR3 is TGTGCCATACCAGGGGAGACCCAGTACTTC.

In this sample, this clonotype turned up many times. The gene calls are TRBV5-6 and TRBJ1-1; D gene unclear. CDR1 SGHDT and CDR2 YYEEEE come from the germline V gene. V was cut by 8 bases and J by 0 bases, with 11 bases left in between. This CDR3 comprises 13 residues. The DNA of the CDR3 is TGTGCCAGTCTTGGAGGCCTGAACACTGAAGCTTTCTTT. It codes for CASLGGLNTEAFF.

The table lists this clonotype with many counts. The J gene is TRBJ1-2, the V gene TRBV5-1; D is unclear. Germline CDR1 reads SGHRS; CDR2 reads YFSETQ. The CDR3 has 13 residues. Trimming took off 2 bases at V and 6 bases at J, with 11 bases between the two ends. CDR3 DNA: TGCGCCAGCAGCTTTGGGGTTTTAGATGGCTACACCTTC. It yields the protein CASSFGVLDGYTF.

This clonotype was recorded at least ten times. The CDR3 DNA sequence: TGTGCCAGCAGCTTAGAAGCAGGGTTTAGGCCCCAGCATTTT. Its translation is CASSLEAGFRPQHF. The rearrangement joins TRBV7-8 to TRBJ1-5; TRBD1 is a possible D gene (5 bases). CDR1 is SGHVS and CDR2 is FQNEAQ in the germline V gene. The CDR3 has 14 amino acids. The germline V and J ends were trimmed by 1 base and 9 bases, with 13 bases remaining between them. The entire variable domain, with the rest obtained from reference TRBV7-8 and TRBJ1-5, is as follows: GAGVSQSPRYKVAKRGQDVALRCDPISGHVSLFWYQQALGQGPEFLTYFQNEAQLDKSGLPSDRFFAERPEGSVSTLKIQRTQQEDSAVYLCASSLEAGFRPQHFGDGTRLSIL.

This clonotype appeared a few times. The chain combines TRBV24-1 with TRBJ2-1; D perhaps matches TRBD2 (5 bases). V gave up 9 bases and J gave up 6 bases, with 17 bases separating them. In germline, CDR1 is KGHDR, CDR2 SFDVKD. The CDR3 covers 14 residues. The CDR3: CATHLRDGPNEQFF. CDR3 DNA: TGTGCCACCCACTTACGGGATGGCCCCAATGAGCAGTTCTTC.

This clonotype was detected ten times or more. The chain carries TRBV20-1 and TRBJ2-2; D is possibly TRBD2 (7 bases). Trimming stripped 4 bases from V and 4 bases from J, with 16 bases between. The germline V gene has CDR1 DFQATT and CDR2 SNEGSKA (reference sequence). The CDR3 has 15 residues. The CDR3 DNA sequence: TGCAGTGCTATAGACAGGACTAGGGTCACCGGGGAGCTGTTTTTT. This codes for CSAIDRTRVTGELFF.

This clonotype is judged medium-sized (0.01 to 0.1%). The rearrangement links TRBV4-2 to TRBJ2-1, with TRBD2 matching over 9 bases. The CDR3 loop spans 15 amino acids. Unmatched junction bases numbered 6, after V lost 4 bases and J lost 5 bases. The germline V gene encodes CDR1 LGHNA and CDR2 YNFKEQ. The CDR3 DNA sequence: TGTGCCAGCAGCCGAAGACTAGCGGCTGACAATGAGCAGTTCTTC. Its protein product is CASSRRLAADNEQFF.

This clonotype was seen many times. The V call is TRBV12-3 or TRBV12-4, the J call TRBJ2-5; the match to TRBD2 covers 8 bases. The V segment lost 5 bases and the J segment 7 bases; nucleotides outside the gene matches: 12. CDR3 length equals 15 residues. CDR3 nucleotide sequence: TGTGCCAGCAGTCCCCTTTCGGGGGGGGCGGGGACCCAGTACTTC. Translating it yields CASSPLSGGAGTQYF.

This clonotype was observed a few times. The gene calls are TRBV2 and TRBJ2-7; 11 positions agree with TRBD2. This CDR3 has 15 amino acids. Germline CDR1 SNHLY, CDR2 FYNNEI. V dropped 7 bases and J dropped 2; count of bases not matched to a gene: 7. The CDR3 spells CASKTNSGGAYEQYF. CDR3 DNA: TGTGCCAGCAAGACCAATAGCGGGGGGGCCTACGAGCAGTACTTC.

V gene TRBV2 combines with J gene TRBJ2-7; D is uncertain. CDR3 length: 11 amino acids. Looked up from germline, CDR1 is SNHLY and CDR2 is FYNNEI. The germline V and J ends were trimmed by 6 bases and 1 base, with 4 bases remaining between them. CDR3 residues: CASRRSYEQYF. The CDR3 nucleotides read TGTGCCAGCAGGAGATCCTACGAGCAGTACTTC.

The table lists this clonotype with many counts. The chain carries TRBV2 and TRBJ2-7; D possibly corresponds to TRBD2 (5 bases). V was pared by 2 bases and J by 6 bases, with 17 bases between. Germline assignment: CDR1 SNHLY and CDR2 FYNNEI. The length of the CDR3 is 15 residues. The CDR3 DNA follows: TGTGCCAGCAGTGAACGGGGTCGGATGGTGGCCGAGCAGTACTTC. Translated: CASSERGRMVAEQYF.

The rearrangement links TRBV9 to TRBJ2-7; 9 bases line up with TRBD1. Germline loops: CDR1 SGDLS, CDR2 YYNGEE. The junction had 6 bases not matched to a gene; V was cut back by 0 bases and J by 2 bases. The CDR3 consists of 16 residues. The CDR3 region is CASSVGPGTGTYEQYF. The CDR3 nucleotides read TGTGCCAGCAGCGTAGGACCCGGGACAGGGACCTACGAGCAGTACTTC. Full variable domain (outside the CDR3, taken from reference TRBV9 and TRBJ2-7): DSGVTQTPKHLITATGQRVTLRCSPRSGDLSVYWYQQSLDQGLQFLIQYYNGEERAKGNILERFSAQQFPDLHSELNLSSLELGDSALYFCASSVGPGTGTYEQYFGPGTRLTVT.

This sequence joins TRBV11-3 and TRBJ2-3, with D possibly being TRBD1 or TRBD2 (6 bases each). The CDR3 is made up of 15 amino acids. CDR1 is SGHNT, CDR2 YENEEA, per germline. Trimming left V 6 bases short and J 5 bases short, with 18 bases between. Written as DNA, the CDR3 is TGTGCCAGCAGGCCCCTGGGGGGCGGAAAAGATACGCAGTATTTT. This sequence encodes CASRPLGGGKDTQYF.

This clonotype was counted only a few times. The chain links TRBV30 to TRBJ1-2; 10 nucleotides line up with TRBD1. The CDR3 contains 14 residues. The V gene end was trimmed by 3 bases and the J gene end by 8 bases; junction bases not matched to a gene: 9. The germline V gene encodes CDR1 GTSNPN and CDR2 SVGIG (reference sequence). CDR3 DNA sequence: TGTGCCTGGAGCCCACCGGGACAGGGGTGGGGCTACACCTTC. Amino acid sequence: CAWSPPGQGWGYTF. Together with reference TRBV30 and TRBJ1-2, the CDR3 gives the full variable domain: SQTIHQWPATLVQPVGSPLSLECTVEGTSNPNLYWYRQAAGRGLQLLFYSVGIGQISSEVPQNLSASRPQDRQFILSSKKLLLSDSGFYLCAWSPPGQGWGYTFGSGTRLTVV.